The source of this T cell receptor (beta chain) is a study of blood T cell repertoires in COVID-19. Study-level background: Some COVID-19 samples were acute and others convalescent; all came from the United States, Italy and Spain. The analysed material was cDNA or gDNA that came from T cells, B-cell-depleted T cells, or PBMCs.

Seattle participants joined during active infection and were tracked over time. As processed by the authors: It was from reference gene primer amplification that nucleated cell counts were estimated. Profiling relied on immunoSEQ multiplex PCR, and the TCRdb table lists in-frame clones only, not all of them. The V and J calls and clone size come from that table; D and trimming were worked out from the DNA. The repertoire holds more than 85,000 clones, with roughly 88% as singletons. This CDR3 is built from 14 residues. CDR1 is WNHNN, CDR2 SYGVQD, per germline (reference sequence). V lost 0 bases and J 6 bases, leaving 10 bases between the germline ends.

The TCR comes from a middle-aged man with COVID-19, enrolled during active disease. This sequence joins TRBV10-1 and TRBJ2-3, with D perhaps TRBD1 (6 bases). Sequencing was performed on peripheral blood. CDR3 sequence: CASSESWGLDTQYF. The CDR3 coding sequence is TGCGCCAGCAGTGAGTCATGGGGGCTGGATACGCAGTATTTT.